This is a list of T cell receptor beta chains from one sample in a study of shared T cell receptors in the human thymus. Assay: immunoSEQ multiplex PCR; the TCRdb copy retains only in-frame clones and omits some. The data show roughly 560,000 clones, 75% to 85% seen once. These data also featured in a second study, about human thymus T cells.

Sequencing input: thymocytes. All receptors derive from a boy in the first two years of life with a congenital heart defect. Both conserved end residues are part of each CDR3. Size is omitted from some rows. Given values are once, few, many or a class for expanded clones.

clone size	V gene	J gene	CDR3 protein
.	TRBV5-1	TRBJ1-2	CASSLDQAHGYTF
.	TRBV5-1	TRBJ2-7	CASGRQGQYF
few	TRBV21-1	TRBJ1-5	CASSKSAVPPNQPQHF
once	TRBV4-3	TRBJ2-3	CASRQGASGSPDTQYF
.	TRBV10-3	TRBJ2-7	CAIRTGQGRNEQYF
.	TRBV7-2	TRBJ2-1	CASSPDNEQFF
.	TRBV28	TRBJ2-7	CASSLESQGYEQYF
few	TRBV18	TRBJ1-4	CASSPVGEAHNEKLFF
once	TRBV27	TRBJ1-2	CASGDSANYGYTF
few	TRBV5-6	TRBJ1-5	CASSRKDRDSYQPQHF
.	TRBV28	TRBJ2-3	CASSTTGLASTDTQYF
.	TRBV18	TRBJ1-6	CASSSQGLDNSPLHF
.	TRBV5-4	TRBJ2-5	CASRDTTDQETQYF
.	TRBV9	TRBJ1-2	CASSVEDRGKVLEYGYTF
few	TRBV29-1	TRBJ1-1	CSVVQGPEAFF
.	TRBV27	TRBJ2-3	CASSLQAQRHTQYF
.	TRBV18	TRBJ2-1	CASSPTSGEHNEQFF
.	TRBV27	TRBJ2-1	CASTVGLAVSSYNEQFF
.	TRBV7-2	TRBJ1-1	CASSRGTGVTEAFF
.	TRBV15	TRBJ2-7	CATSRVWSSGTGEQYF
.	TRBV27	TRBJ1-1	CASSPSGGFEAFF
.	TRBV28	TRBJ2-4	CATRTSQAKNIQYF
.	TRBV27	TRBJ2-7	CASSHRTSGTHPYEQYF
few	TRBV5-5	TRBJ2-7	CASSPKQGAPYEQYF
.	TRBV9	TRBJ2-3	CASSVERAPDTQYF
.	TRBV5-4	TRBJ2-1	CASSLDDSPPSDEQFF
.	TRBV30	TRBJ2-7	CAWTHAGGTSNEQYF
.	TRBV29-1	TRBJ2-7	CSVGQRSDRRLDEQYF